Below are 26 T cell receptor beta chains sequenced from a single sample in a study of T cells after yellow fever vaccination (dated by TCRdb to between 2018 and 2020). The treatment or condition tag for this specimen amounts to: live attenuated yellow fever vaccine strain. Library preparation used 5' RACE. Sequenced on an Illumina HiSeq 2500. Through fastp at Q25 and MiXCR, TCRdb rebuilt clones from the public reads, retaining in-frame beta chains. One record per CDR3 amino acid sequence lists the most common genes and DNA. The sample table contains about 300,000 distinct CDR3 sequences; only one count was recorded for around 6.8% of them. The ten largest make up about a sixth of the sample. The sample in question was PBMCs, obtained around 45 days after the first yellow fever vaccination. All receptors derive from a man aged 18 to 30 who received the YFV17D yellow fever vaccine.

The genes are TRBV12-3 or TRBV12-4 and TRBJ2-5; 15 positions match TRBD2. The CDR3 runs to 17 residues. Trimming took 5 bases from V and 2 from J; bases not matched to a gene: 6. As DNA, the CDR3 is TGTGCCAGCAGTCCGCGAGGACTAGCGGGGGGGCAAGAGACCCAGTACTTC. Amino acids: CASSPRGLAGGQETQYF.

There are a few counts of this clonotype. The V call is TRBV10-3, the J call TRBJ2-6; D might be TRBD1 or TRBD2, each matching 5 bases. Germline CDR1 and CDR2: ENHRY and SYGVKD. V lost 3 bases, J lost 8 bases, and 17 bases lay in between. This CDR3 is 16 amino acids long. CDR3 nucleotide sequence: TGTGCCATCAGTGATCAGGGACGCCCACCAACCAACGTCCTGACTTTC. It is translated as CAISDQGRPPTNVLTF.

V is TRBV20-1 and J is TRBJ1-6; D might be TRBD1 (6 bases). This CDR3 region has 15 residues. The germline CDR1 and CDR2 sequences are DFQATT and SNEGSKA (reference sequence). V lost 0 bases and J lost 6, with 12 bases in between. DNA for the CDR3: TGCAGTGCTAGAGATAAGGGGGGGGGTAATTCACCCCTCCACTTT. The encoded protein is CSARDKGGGNSPLHF.

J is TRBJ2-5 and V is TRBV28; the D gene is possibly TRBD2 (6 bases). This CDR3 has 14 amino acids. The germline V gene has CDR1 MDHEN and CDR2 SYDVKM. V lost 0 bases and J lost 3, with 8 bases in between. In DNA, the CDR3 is TGTGCCAGCAGTTTATGGGGCGGGGAAGAGACCCAGTACTTC. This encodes CASSLWGGEETQYF.

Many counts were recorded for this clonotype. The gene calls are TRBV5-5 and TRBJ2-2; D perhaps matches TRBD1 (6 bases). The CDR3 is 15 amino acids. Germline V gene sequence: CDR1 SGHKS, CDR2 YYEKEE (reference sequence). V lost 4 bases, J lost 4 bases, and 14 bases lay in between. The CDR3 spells CASSGTWRTTGELFF. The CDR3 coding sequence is TGTGCCAGCAGCGGGACATGGAGGACCACCGGGGAGCTGTTTTTT.

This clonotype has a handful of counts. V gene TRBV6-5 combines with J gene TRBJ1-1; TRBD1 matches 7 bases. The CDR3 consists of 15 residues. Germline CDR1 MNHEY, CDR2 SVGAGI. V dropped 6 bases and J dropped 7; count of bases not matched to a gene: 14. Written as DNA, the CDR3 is TGTGCCAGCAGATATACGACAGGGACCCCCGGTGAAGCTTTCTTT. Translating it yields CASRYTTGTPGEAFF.

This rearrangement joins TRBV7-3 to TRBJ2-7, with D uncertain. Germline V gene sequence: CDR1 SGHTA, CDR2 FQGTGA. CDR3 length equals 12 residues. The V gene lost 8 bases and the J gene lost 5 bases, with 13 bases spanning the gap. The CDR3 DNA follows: TGTGCCAGCGGGTGGGGTGGCCACGAGCAGTACTTC. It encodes CASGWGGHEQYF.

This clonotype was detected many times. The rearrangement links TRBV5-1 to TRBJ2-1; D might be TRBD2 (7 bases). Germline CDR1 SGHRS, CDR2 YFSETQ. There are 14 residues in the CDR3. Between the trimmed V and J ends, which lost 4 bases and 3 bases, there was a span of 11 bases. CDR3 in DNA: TGCGCCAGCAGCCCGGGGGGCGGCTACAATGAGCAGTTCTTC. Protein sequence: CASSPGGGYNEQFF.

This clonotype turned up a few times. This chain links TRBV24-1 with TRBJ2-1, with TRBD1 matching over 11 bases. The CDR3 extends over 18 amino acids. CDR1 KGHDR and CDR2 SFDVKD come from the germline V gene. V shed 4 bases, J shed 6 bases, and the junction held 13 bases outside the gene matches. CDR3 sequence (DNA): TGTGCCACCAGTGACCGCGGGACAGGGGGGATCCGAAGCAATGAGCAGTTCTTC. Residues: CATSDRGTGGIRSNEQFF.

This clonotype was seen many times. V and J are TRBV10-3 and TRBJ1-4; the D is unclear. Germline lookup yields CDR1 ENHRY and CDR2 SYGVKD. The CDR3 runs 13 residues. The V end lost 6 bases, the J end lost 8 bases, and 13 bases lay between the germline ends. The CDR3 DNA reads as TGTGCCATCAGCGCCCCGGGAACGGAAAAACTGTTTTTT. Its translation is CAISAPGTEKLFF.

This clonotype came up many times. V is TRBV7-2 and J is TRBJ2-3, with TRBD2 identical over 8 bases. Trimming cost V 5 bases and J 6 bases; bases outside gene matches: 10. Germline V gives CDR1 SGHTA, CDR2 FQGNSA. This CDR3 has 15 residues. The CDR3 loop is CASSPPGGAGDTQYF. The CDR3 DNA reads TGTGCCAGCAGCCCCCCGGGGGGGGCGGGGGATACGCAGTATTTT.

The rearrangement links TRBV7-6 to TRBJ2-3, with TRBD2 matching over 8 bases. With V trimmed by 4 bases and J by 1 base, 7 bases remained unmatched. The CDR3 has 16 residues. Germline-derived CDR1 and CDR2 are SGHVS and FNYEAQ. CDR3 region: CASSYSVAGRTDTQYF. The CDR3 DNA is TGTGCCAGCAGCTATAGCGTAGCGGGGCGCACAGATACGCAGTATTTT. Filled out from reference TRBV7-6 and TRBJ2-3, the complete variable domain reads GAGVSQSPRYKVTKRGQDVALRCDPISGHVSLYWYRQALGQGPEFLTYFNYEAQQDKSGLPNDRFSAERPEGSISTLTIQRTEQRDSAMYRCASSYSVAGRTDTQYFGPGTRLTVL.

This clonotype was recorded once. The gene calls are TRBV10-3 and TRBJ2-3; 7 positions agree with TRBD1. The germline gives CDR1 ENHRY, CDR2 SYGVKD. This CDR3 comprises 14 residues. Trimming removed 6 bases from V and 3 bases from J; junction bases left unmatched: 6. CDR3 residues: CAIRKGQRTDTQYF. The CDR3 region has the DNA TGTGCCATCAGGAAGGGACAGCGGACAGATACGCAGTATTTT.

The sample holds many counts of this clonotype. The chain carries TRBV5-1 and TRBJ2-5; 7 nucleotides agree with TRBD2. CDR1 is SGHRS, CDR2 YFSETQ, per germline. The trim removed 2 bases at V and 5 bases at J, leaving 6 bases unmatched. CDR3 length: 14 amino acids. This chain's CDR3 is CASSFGRELETQYF. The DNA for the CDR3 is TGCGCCAGCAGCTTCGGGCGGGAGCTTGAGACCCAGTACTTC. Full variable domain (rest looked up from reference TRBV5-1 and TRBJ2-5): KAGVTQTPRYLIKTRGQQVTLSCSPISGHRSVSWYQQTPGQGLQFLFEYFSETQRNKGNFPGRFSGRQFSNSRSEMNVSTLELGDSALYLCASSFGRELETQYFGPGTRLLVL.

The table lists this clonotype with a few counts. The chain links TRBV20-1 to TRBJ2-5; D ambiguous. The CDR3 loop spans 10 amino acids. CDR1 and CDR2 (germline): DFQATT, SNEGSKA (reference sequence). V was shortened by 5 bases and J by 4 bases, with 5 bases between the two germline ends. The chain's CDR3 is CSAVRETQYF. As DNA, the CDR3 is TGCAGTGCTGTTCGAGAGACCCAGTACTTC.

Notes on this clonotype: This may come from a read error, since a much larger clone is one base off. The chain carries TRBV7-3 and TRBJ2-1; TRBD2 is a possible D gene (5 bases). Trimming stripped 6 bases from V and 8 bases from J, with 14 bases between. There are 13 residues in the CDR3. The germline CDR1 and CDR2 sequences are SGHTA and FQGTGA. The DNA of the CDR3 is TGTGCCAGCAGACCGAGCCCGGAGGATGAGCAGTTCTTC. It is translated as CASRPSPEDEQFF.

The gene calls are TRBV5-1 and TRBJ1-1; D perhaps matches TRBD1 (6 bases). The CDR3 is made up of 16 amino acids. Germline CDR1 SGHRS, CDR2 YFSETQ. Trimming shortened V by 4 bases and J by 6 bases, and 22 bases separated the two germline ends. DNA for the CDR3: TGCGCCAGCAGCCCGAGGTCATCGAGGGGGAGGCCTGAAGCTTTCTTT. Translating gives CASSPRSSRGRPEAFF.

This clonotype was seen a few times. This CDR3 reads CASSVGTRAETQYF. The DNA of the CDR3 is TGTGCCAGCAGCGTCGGGACTAGGGCGGAGACCCAGTACTTC. The chain recombines TRBV7-2 with TRBJ2-5; 8 bases are shared with TRBD2. The CDR3 runs 14 residues. After removal of 5 bases from V and 5 bases from J, the junction contained 7 bases not matched to a gene. The germline CDR1 and CDR2 sequences are SGHTA and FQGNSA.

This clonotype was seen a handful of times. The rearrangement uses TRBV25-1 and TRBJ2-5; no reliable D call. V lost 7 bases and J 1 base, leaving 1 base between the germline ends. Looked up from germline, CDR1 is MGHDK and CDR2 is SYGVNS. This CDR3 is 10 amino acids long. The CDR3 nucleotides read TGTGCCAGCATCCAAGAGACCCAGTACTTC. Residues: CASIQETQYF.

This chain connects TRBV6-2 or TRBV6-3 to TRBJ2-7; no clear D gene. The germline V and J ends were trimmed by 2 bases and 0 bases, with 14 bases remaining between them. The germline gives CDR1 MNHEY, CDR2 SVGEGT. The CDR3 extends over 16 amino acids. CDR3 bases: TGTGCCAGCAGTTACCCCCGGGTTTCAGACTCCTACGAGCAGTACTTC. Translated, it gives CASSYPRVSDSYEQYF.

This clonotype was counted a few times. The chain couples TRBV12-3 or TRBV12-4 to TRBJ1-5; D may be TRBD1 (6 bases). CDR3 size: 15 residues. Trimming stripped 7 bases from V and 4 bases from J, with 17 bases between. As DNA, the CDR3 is TGTGCCAGCACCTCGGGGGCGACACTGAATCAGCCCCAGCATTTT. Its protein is CASTSGATLNQPQHF.

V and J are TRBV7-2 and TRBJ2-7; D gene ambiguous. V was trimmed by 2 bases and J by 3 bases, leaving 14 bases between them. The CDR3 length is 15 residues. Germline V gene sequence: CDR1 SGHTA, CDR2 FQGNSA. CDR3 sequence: CASSLSPPFYYEQYV. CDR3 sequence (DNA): TGTGCCAGCAGCTTATCTCCCCCTTTTTACTACGAGCAGTACGTC.

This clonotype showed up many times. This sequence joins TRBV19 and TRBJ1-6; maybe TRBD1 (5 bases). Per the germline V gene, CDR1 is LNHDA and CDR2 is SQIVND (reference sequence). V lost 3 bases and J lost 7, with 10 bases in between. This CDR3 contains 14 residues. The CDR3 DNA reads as TGTGCCAGTAGTATTCTAGGGGCCAATTCACCCCTCCACTTT. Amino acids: CASSILGANSPLHF.

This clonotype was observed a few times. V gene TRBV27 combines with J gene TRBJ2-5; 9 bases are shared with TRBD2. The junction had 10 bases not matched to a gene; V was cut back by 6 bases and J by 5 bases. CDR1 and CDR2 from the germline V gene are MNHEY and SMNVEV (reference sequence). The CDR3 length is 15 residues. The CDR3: CASSLHGGGGETQYF. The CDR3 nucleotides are TGTGCCAGCAGCCTGCATGGCGGGGGGGGCGAGACCCAGTACTTC.

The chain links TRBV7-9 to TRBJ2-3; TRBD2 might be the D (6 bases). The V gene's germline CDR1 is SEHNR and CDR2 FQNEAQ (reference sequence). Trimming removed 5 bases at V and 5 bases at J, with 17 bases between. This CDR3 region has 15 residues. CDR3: CASSPWEGGEDTQYF. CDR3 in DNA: TGTGCCAGCAGCCCATGGGAAGGCGGGGAAGATACGCAGTATTTT.

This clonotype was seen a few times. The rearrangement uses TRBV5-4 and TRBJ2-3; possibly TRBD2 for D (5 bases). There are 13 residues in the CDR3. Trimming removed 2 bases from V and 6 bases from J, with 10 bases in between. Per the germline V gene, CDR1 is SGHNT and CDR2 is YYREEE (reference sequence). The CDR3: CASSFDSGDTQYF. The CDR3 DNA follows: TGTGCCAGCAGCTTCGACTCGGGGGATACGCAGTATTTT.